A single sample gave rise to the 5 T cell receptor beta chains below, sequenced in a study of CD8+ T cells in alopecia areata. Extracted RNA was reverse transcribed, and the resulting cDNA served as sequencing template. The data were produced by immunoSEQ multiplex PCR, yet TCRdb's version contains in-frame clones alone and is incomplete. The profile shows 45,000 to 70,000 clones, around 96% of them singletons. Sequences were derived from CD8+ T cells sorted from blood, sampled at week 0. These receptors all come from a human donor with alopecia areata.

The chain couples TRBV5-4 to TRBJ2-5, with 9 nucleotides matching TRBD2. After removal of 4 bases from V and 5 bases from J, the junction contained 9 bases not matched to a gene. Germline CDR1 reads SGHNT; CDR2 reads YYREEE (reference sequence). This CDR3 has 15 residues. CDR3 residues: CASSPTAGGRETQYF. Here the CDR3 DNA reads TGTGCCAGCAGCCCCACAGCGGGGGGTCGGGAGACCCAGTACTTC. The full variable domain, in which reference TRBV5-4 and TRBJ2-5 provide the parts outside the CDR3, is ETGVTQSPTHLIKTRGQQVTLRCSSQSGHNTVSWYQQALGQGPQFIFQYYREEENGRGNFPPRFSGLQFPNYSSELNVNALELDDSALYLCASSPTAGGRETQYFGPGTRLLVL.

The CDR3 loop is CASRTGNGETEAFF. For the CDR3, the DNA is TGTGCCAGCAGAACAGGGAACGGAGAGACTGAAGCTTTCTTT. J is TRBJ1-1 and V is TRBV5-4; D perhaps matches TRBD1 (6 bases). Germline CDR1 SGHNT, CDR2 YYREEE (reference sequence). Trimming removed 5 bases at V and 5 bases at J, with 16 bases between. The CDR3 runs 14 residues.

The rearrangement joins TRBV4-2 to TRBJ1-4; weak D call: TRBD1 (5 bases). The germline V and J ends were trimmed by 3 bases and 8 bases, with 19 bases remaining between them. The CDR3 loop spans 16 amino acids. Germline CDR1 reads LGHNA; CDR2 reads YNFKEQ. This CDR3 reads CASSHDSGRVAEKLFF. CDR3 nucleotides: TGTGCCAGCAGCCACGACTCAGGGAGGGTGGCAGAAAAACTGTTTTTT.

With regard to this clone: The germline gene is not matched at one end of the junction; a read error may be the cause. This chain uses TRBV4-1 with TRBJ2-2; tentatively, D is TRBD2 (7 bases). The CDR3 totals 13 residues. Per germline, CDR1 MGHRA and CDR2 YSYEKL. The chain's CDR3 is CASSQAPFGGLLF. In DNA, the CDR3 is TGCGCCAGCAGCCAAGCCCCTTTCGGGGGGCTGCTTTTT.

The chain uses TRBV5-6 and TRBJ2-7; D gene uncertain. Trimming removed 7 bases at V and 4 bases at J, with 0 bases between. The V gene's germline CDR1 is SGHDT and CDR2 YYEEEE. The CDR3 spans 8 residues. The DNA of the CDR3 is TGTGCCAGCTACGAGCAGTACTTC. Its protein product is CASYEQYF.